This TCR beta chain stems from a study of human thymus T cells. Donor material was obtained from healthy Finnish infants undergoing corrective surgery for congenital heart defects. Only four of the eight donors provided an approximately 0.5-1 mL blood sample. No fixed cell number was used; all available blood leukocytes supplied DNA. Study outcomes and limitations: Across thymic and blood repertoires, the usage of V and J genes appeared to be biased.

With regard to this clone: No antigen is known for it.

TCRdb's table, derived via immunoSEQ multiplex PCR, lists solely in-frame clones and lacks some. The sample has tens of thousands of clones, just under 95% seen once. This CDR3 comprises 15 residues. V was clipped by 4 bases and J by 3 bases; unmatched bases: 4. Germline-derived CDR1 and CDR2 are SNHLY and FYNNEI. The rearrangement links TRBV2 to TRBJ2-7; TRBD1 aligns across 12 bases. The sample consisted of blood. This TCR was sampled from a girl under three years old with a congenital heart defect but otherwise immunologically healthy. For the CDR3, the DNA is TGTGCCAGCAGTGGGGGGACAGGGGGCGTCTACGAGCAGTACTTC. Protein: CASSGGTGGVYEQYF.